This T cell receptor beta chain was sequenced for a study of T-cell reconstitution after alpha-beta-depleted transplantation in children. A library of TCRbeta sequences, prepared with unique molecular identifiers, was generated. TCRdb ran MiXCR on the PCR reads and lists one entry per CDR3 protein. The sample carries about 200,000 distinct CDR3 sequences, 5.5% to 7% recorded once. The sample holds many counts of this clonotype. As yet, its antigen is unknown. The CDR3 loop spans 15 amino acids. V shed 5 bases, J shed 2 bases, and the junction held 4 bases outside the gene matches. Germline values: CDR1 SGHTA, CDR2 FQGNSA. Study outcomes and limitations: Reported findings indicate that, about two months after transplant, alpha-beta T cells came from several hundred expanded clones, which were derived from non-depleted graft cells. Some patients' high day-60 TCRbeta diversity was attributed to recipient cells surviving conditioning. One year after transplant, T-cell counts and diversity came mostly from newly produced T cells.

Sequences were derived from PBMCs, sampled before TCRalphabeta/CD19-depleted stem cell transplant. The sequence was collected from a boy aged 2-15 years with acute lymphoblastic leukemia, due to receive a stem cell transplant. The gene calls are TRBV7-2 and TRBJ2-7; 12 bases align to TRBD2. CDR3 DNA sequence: TGTGCCAGCAGCGAGACTAGCGGGGGTACCTACGAGCAGTACTTC. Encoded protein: CASSETSGGTYEQYF. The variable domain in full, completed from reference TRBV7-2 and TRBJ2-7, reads GAGVSQSPSNKVTEKGKDVELRCDPISGHTALYWYRQSLGQGLEFLIYFQGNSAPDKSGLPSDRFSAERTGGSVSTLTIQRTQQEDSAVYLCASSETSGGTYEQYFGPGTRLTVT.